The 8 T cell receptor beta chains in this list originate from one sample, sequenced in a study of T cell repertoires in cytomegalovirus infection. For these receptors, no antigen is known. TCRdb independently ran MiXCR on the reads; one entry per CDR3 protein. The sample carries a few hundred thousand distinct CDR3 sequences, 34% recorded once. The sequencing used cultured PBMCs, collected from culture after CMV antigen stimulation. All receptors derive from a human donor in good health (CMV status not recorded). Some clones in this sample may be carry-over from other donors' samples.

The J gene is TRBJ2-7, the V gene TRBV18; 10 bases align to TRBD1. The J segment lost 1 base and the V segment lost 4 bases, leaving 4 bases of the junction unmatched. Germline assignment: CDR1 KGHSH and CDR2 LQKENI. The CDR3 runs 15 residues. The CDR3 coding sequence is TGTGCCAGCTCACTGGGACAGGGGCAATCCTACGAGCAGTACGTC. It specifies CASSLGQGQSYEQYV.

CDR3 sequence (DNA): TGTGCCAGCAGCTTAGTAGGGACGAACACCATATATTTT. This codes for CASSLVGTNTIYF. The chain uses TRBV11-3 and TRBJ1-3; D might be TRBD1 (5 bases). Trimming left V 1 base short and J 7 bases short, with 8 bases between. The V gene's germline CDR1 is SGHNT and CDR2 YENEEA. The CDR3 extends over 13 amino acids.

The sample holds a few counts of this clonotype. CDR3 residues: CASSTQASVEQFF. The CDR3 bases are TGTGCCAGTAGTACCCAAGCTAGTGTTGAGCAGTTCTTC. The chain employs TRBV19 and TRBJ2-1, with no clear D. The CDR3 extends over 13 amino acids. Germline assignment: CDR1 LNHDA and CDR2 SQIVND (reference sequence). The V gene lost 4 bases and the J gene lost 9 bases, with 13 bases spanning the gap.

This clonotype was observed a few times. The chain joins TRBV7-2 to TRBJ2-3, with D maybe TRBD2 (5 bases). The germline gives CDR1 SGHTA, CDR2 FQGNSA. There are 13 residues in the CDR3. The V and J ends lost 7 bases and 0 bases respectively, with 8 bases between them. CDR3 protein: CASNPGSTDTQYF. The CDR3 DNA reads TGTGCCAGCAACCCGGGGAGCACAGATACGCAGTATTTT.

The J gene is TRBJ1-4, the V gene TRBV4-1; D possibly corresponds to TRBD1 (5 bases). Germline V gene data show CDR1 as MGHRA and CDR2 as YSYEKL. The CDR3 is 15 amino acids. The germline V and J ends were trimmed by 0 bases and 5 bases, with 10 bases remaining between them. The CDR3 spells CASSQDGGGNEKLFF. DNA for the CDR3: TGCGCCAGCAGCCAAGATGGGGGAGGGAATGAAAAACTGTTTTTT.

This clonotype has a handful of counts. V usage is TRBV4-1 and J usage is TRBJ2-4, with D tentatively TRBD1 (5 bases). Trimming took off 2 bases at V and 10 bases at J, with 15 bases between the two ends. Germline V gives CDR1 MGHRA, CDR2 YSYEKL. The CDR3 loop spans 14 amino acids. The CDR3 protein is CASSQPPQGSIQYF. CDR3 DNA sequence: TGCGCCAGCAGCCAACCTCCGCAGGGATCAATTCAGTACTTC.

The chain is built from TRBV5-1 and TRBJ2-1, with D hard to call. V was pared by 1 base and J by 9 bases, with 20 bases between. In germline, CDR1 is SGHRS, CDR2 YFSETQ. This CDR3 has 16 amino acids. CDR3 coding DNA: TGCGCCAGCAGCTTGCAACGGGCTAGACTCCCCGGTGAGCAGTTCTTC. It specifies CASSLQRARLPGEQFF.

This clonotype appeared a single time. CDR3 coding DNA: TGCAGTGCTTTACAGGACGAGCAGTACTTC. This codes for CSALQDEQYF. The chain uses TRBV20-1 and TRBJ2-7; tentative D call: TRBD1 (5 bases). In germline, CDR1 is DFQATT, CDR2 SNEGSKA (reference sequence). Trimming took 5 bases from V and 5 from J, leaving 7 bases between them. The CDR3 is 10 amino acids.